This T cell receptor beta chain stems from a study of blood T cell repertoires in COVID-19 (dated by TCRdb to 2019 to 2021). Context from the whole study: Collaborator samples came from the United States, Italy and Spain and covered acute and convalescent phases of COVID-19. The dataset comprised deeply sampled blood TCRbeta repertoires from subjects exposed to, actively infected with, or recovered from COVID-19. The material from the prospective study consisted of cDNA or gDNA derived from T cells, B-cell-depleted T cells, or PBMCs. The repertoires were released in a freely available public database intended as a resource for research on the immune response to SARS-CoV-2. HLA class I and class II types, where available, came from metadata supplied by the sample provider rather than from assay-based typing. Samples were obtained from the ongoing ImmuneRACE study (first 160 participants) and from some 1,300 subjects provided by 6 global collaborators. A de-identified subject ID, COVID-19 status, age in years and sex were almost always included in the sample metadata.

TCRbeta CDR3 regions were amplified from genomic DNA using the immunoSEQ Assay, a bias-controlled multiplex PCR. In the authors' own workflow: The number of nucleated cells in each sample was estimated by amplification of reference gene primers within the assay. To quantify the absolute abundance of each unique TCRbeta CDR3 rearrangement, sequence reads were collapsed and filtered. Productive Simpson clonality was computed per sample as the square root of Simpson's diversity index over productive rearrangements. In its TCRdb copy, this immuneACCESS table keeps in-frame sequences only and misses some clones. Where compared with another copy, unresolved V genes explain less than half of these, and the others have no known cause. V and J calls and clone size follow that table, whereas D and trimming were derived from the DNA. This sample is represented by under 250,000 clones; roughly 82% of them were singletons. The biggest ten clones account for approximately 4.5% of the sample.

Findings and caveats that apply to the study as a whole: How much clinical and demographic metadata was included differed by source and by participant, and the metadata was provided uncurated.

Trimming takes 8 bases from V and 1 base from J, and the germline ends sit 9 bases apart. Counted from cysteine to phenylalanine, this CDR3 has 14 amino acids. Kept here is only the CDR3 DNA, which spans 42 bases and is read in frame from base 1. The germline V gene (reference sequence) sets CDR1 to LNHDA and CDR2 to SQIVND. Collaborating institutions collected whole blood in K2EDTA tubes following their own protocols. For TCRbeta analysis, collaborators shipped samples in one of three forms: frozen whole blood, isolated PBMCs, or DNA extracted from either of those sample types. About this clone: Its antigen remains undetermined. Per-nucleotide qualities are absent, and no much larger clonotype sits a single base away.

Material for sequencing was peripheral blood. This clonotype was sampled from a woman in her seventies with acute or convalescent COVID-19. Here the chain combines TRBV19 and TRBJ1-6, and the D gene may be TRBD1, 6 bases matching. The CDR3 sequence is CASGQSSYNSPLHF. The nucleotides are TGTGCCAGTGGACAGTCTTCCTATAATTCACCCCTCCACTTT.